The next 26 T cell receptor beta chains were all read from a single sample in a study of blood T cell repertoires in COVID-19. Profiling relied on immunoSEQ multiplex PCR, and the TCRdb table lists in-frame clones only, not all of them. The sample includes 90,000 to 110,000 clones, roughly 79% seen only once; the top ten take over 9%. Sequencing was done on a sample of peripheral blood. The receptors stem from a woman aged 70-85 years with acute or convalescent COVID-19.

This clone was picked up a small number of times. The chain is built from TRBV29-1 and TRBJ1-2; TRBD1 agrees at 10 bases. In germline, CDR1 is SQVTM, CDR2 ANQGSEA. Trimming at V came to 6 bases and at J to 1 base, leaving 2 bases not matched to a gene. CDR3 length equals 13 residues. The CDR3 DNA reads as TGCAGCGTACGGGACAGGGGTAACTATGGCTACACCTTC. Translation gives CSVRDRGNYGYTF.

The chain has TRBV5-4 and TRBJ2-1, with 10 bases aligning to TRBD2. The V segment lost 4 bases and the J segment 7 bases; nucleotides outside the gene matches: 5. This CDR3 region has 14 residues. Germline assignment: CDR1 SGHNT and CDR2 YYREEE (reference sequence). The CDR3 here is CASSGEAGGNEQFF. In DNA form, the CDR3 reads TGTGCCAGCAGCGGAGAAGCGGGAGGGAATGAGCAGTTCTTC.

V gene TRBV2 combines with J gene TRBJ1-5, with D possibly matching TRBD1 (5 bases). CDR1 SNHLY and CDR2 FYNNEI come from the germline V gene. The ends were cut back, 3 bases at V and 9 bases at J, with 18 bases in the middle. There are 15 residues in the CDR3. The CDR3 reads CASSDYGGGRLPQHF. Written as DNA, the CDR3 is TGTGCCAGCAGTGATTATGGTGGGGGGAGATTGCCCCAGCATTTT.

The CDR3 loop is CASSPRIGSGELFF. The CDR3 nucleotides are TGTGCCAGCTCACCACGAATAGGGAGCGGGGAGCTGTTTTTT. The rearrangement uses TRBV18 and TRBJ2-2; tentatively, D is TRBD2 (5 bases). The CDR3 loop spans 14 amino acids. V was trimmed by 1 base and J by 7 bases, leaving 10 bases between them. Germline lookup yields CDR1 KGHSH and CDR2 LQKENI.

This clone occurred once. CDR3 nucleotide sequence: TGTGCCAGCAGCCATATCTTTACCGGGGAGCTGTTTTTT. Its protein is CASSHIFTGELFF. The chain employs TRBV14 and TRBJ2-2; no reliable D call. CDR3 length: 13 amino acids. V was cut by 3 bases and J by 5 bases, with 7 bases left in between. Germline lookup yields CDR1 SGHDN and CDR2 FVKESK.

This chain joins TRBV5-4 and TRBJ2-1; 7 bases map to TRBD2. The CDR3 consists of 13 residues. From germline, CDR1 is SGHNT and CDR2 YYREEE (reference sequence). V shed 4 bases, J shed 8 bases, and the junction held 6 bases outside the gene matches. In DNA, the CDR3 is TGTGCCAGCAGCACCGGACTAGGCGATGAGCAGTTCTTC. Amino acid sequence: CASSTGLGDEQFF.

This rearrangement joins TRBV3-1 (or the pseudogene TRBV3-2) to TRBJ2-5, with 15 nucleotides matching TRBD2. From germline, CDR1 is LGHDT and CDR2 YNNKEL (reference sequence). The CDR3 totals 17 residues. Germline trimming cut 0 bases from V and 4 bases from J; bases unmatched to any gene: 3. The CDR3 reads CASSQDPGLAGGETQYF. The CDR3 coding sequence is TGTGCCAGCAGCCAAGATCCGGGACTAGCGGGAGGAGAGACCCAGTACTTC.

This chain links TRBV3-1 (or the pseudogene TRBV3-2) with TRBJ2-5; 8 bases fit TRBD1. V gave up 4 bases and J gave up 2 bases; unmatched junction bases: 15. Germline values: CDR1 LGHDT, CDR2 YNNKEL (reference sequence). This CDR3 spans 18 amino acids. The CDR3 spells CASSRERTGQQEQETQYF. DNA of the CDR3: TGTGCCAGCAGCCGAGAAAGGACAGGGCAGCAGGAACAAGAGACCCAGTACTTC.

This rearrangement joins TRBV3-1 (or the pseudogene TRBV3-2) to TRBJ2-3, with D maybe TRBD1 (5 bases). The CDR3 length is 15 residues. V was trimmed by 3 bases and J by 0 bases, leaving 10 bases between them. Per the germline V gene, CDR1 is LGHDT and CDR2 is YNNKEL (reference sequence). CDR3 sequence reads: CASSHGQGSTDTQYF. The CDR3 bases are TGTGCCAGCAGCCACGGGCAGGGAAGCACAGATACGCAGTATTTT.

This chain joins TRBV6-5 and TRBJ2-7, with TRBD1 identical over 7 bases. The CDR3 length is 15 residues. V shed 0 bases, J shed 3 bases, and the junction held 5 bases outside the gene matches. Per the germline V gene, CDR1 is MNHEY and CDR2 is SVGAGI. CDR3: CASSYSFQGVYEQYF. The CDR3 nucleotides read TGTGCCAGCAGTTACTCCTTTCAGGGGGTCTACGAGCAGTACTTC.

This chain connects TRBV7-8 to TRBJ2-4, with 7 bases aligning to TRBD1. Looked up from germline, CDR1 is SGHVS and CDR2 is FQNEAQ. J lost 2 bases, V lost 5 bases, and 15 bases had no gene match. This CDR3 is built from 18 residues. CDR3 loop: CASSPPTWKQGPKNIQYF. CDR3 DNA sequence: TGTGCCAGCAGCCCGCCTACCTGGAAACAGGGGCCCAAAAACATTCAGTACTTC.

The rearrangement joins TRBV6-5 to TRBJ2-5, with a possible D match to TRBD1 (5 bases). The V and J ends lost 3 bases and 1 base respectively, with 9 bases between them. The germline gives CDR1 MNHEY, CDR2 SVGAGI. This CDR3 contains 14 residues. Written as DNA, the CDR3 is TGTGCCAGCAGTTATGGTAGGGGCCAAGAGACCCAGTACTTC. Translated: CASSYGRGQETQYF.

CDR3 sequence reads: CASIGGGNTEAFF. Here the CDR3 DNA reads TGTGCCAGCATTGGGGGGGGTAACACTGAAGCTTTCTTT. This sequence joins TRBV6-5 and TRBJ1-1; D is possibly TRBD1 (5 bases). Germline V gene sequence: CDR1 MNHEY, CDR2 SVGAGI. V was trimmed by 7 bases and J by 2 bases, leaving 11 bases between them. The CDR3 is 13 amino acids.

V usage is TRBV2 and J usage is TRBJ2-2; D is unresolved. The germline V and J ends were trimmed by 4 bases and 4 bases, with 4 bases remaining between them. Germline V lookup: CDR1 SNHLY, CDR2 FYNNEI. This CDR3 has 12 amino acids. CDR3 bases: TGTGCCAGCAGTGTCGGCACCGGGGAGCTGTTTTTT. Amino acid sequence: CASSVGTGELFF.

V gene TRBV7-8 combines with J gene TRBJ1-1, with 7 positions matching TRBD1. V was pared by 3 bases and J by 5 bases, with 9 bases of the junction left unmatched. Germline CDR1 and CDR2: SGHVS and FQNEAQ. The CDR3 covers 15 residues. The CDR3 nucleotides read TGTGCCAGCAGCTTGATAATGACAGGGAGTACTGAAGCTTTCTTT. It translates to CASSLIMTGSTEAFF. Using reference TRBV7-8 and TRBJ1-1 for the parts outside the CDR3, the full variable domain is GAGVSQSPRYKVAKRGQDVALRCDPISGHVSLFWYQQALGQGPEFLTYFQNEAQLDKSGLPSDRFFAERPEGSVSTLKIQRTQQEDSAVYLCASSLIMTGSTEAFFGQGTRLTVV.

This chain uses TRBV6-1 with TRBJ1-1; D may be TRBD1 (5 bases). V shed 7 bases and J shed 8 bases, with 14 bases lying between them. The germline V gene encodes CDR1 MNHNS and CDR2 SASEGT. The length of the CDR3 is 12 residues. The CDR3 spells CASMQGPAEAFF. The CDR3 nucleotides read TGTGCCAGCATGCAGGGCCCGGCAGAAGCTTTCTTT.

V gene TRBV5-4 combines with J gene TRBJ2-1; tentatively, D is TRBD1 (6 bases). V lost 3 bases and J lost 5, with 9 bases in between. The CDR3 extends over 13 amino acids. Germline CDR1 SGHNT, CDR2 YYREEE (reference sequence). The CDR3 is CASSSRTDNEQFF. The CDR3 DNA reads as TGTGCCAGCAGCTCGCGGACAGACAATGAGCAGTTCTTC.

This sequence joins TRBV7-2 and TRBJ2-5; 7 bases line up with TRBD2. Trimming at V came to 4 bases and at J to 4 bases, leaving 12 bases not matched to a gene. The CDR3 is made up of 16 amino acids. Germline loops: CDR1 SGHTA, CDR2 FQGNSA. The CDR3 here is CASSYVGGGGGETQYF. The CDR3 DNA follows: TGTGCCAGCAGCTACGTTGGGGGGGGTGGTGGAGAGACCCAGTACTTC. Using reference TRBV7-2 and TRBJ2-5 for the parts outside the CDR3, the full variable domain is GAGVSQSPSNKVTEKGKDVELRCDPISGHTALYWYRQSLGQGLEFLIYFQGNSAPDKSGLPSDRFSAERTGGSVSTLTIQRTQQEDSAVYLCASSYVGGGGGETQYFGPGTRLLVL.

V and J are TRBV29-1 and TRBJ2-7; 7 bases are a match to TRBD1. The CDR3 has 11 residues. Germline V lookup: CDR1 SQVTM, CDR2 ANQGSEA. Losses at the gene ends were 6 bases for V and 3 bases for J; bases not matched to a gene: 2. For the CDR3, the DNA is TGCAGCGTCCGGGACAGCTACGAGCAGTACTTC. Its translation is CSVRDSYEQYF.

The chain uses TRBV5-5 and TRBJ2-3; D gene uncertain. The germline V gene has CDR1 SGHKS and CDR2 YYEKEE (reference sequence). The length of the CDR3 is 15 residues. V was trimmed by 5 bases and J by 3 bases, leaving 16 bases between them. CDR3 amino acids: CASSWASARTDTQYF. Here the CDR3 DNA reads TGTGCCAGCAGTTGGGCGTCGGCACGGACAGATACGCAGTATTTT.

The chain carries TRBV11-2 and TRBJ1-2, with TRBD1 identical over 8 bases. Trimming removed 4 bases from V and 8 bases from J; junction bases left unmatched: 18. The V gene's germline CDR1 is SGHAT and CDR2 FQNNGV. The CDR3 extends over 17 amino acids. CDR3 sequence: CASSSIWLDRAVAGYTF. The CDR3 nucleotides read TGTGCCAGCAGCTCCATTTGGCTGGACAGGGCCGTCGCCGGCTACACCTTC. Supplemented by reference TRBV11-2 and TRBJ1-2, the full variable domain reads EAGVAQSPRYKIIEKRQSVAFWCNPISGHATLYWYQQILGQGPKLLIQFQNNGVVDDSQLPKDRFSAERLKGVDSTLKIQPAKLEDSAVYLCASSSIWLDRAVAGYTFGSGTRLTVV.

The chain links TRBV7-6 to TRBJ1-4, with D unclear. The CDR3 spans 13 residues. The V end was cut by 5 bases, the J end by 1 base, with 5 bases between. The germline CDR1 and CDR2 sequences are SGHVS and FNYEAQ. The CDR3 DNA reads TGTGCCAGCAGCCGGGGAACTAATGAAAAACTGTTTTTT. Residues: CASSRGTNEKLFF.

V gene TRBV7-8 combines with J gene TRBJ1-2, with 7 bases fitting TRBD1. The germline V gene has CDR1 SGHVS and CDR2 FQNEAQ. This CDR3 comprises 15 residues. V was clipped by 4 bases and J by 5 bases; unmatched bases: 10. In DNA, the CDR3 is TGTGCCAGCAGCTCGCCACAGGGGCCGTCATATGGCTACACCTTC. Translation gives CASSSPQGPSYGYTF.

The rearrangement joins TRBV4-1 to TRBJ1-3, with 7 bases fitting TRBD1. Trimming cost V 0 bases and J 7 bases; bases outside gene matches: 15. From germline, CDR1 is MGHRA and CDR2 YSYEKL. The CDR3 loop spans 18 amino acids. DNA for the CDR3: TGCGCCAGCAGCCAAGAATCCCCGACAGGGCGGATTGGCAACACCATATATTTT. Protein sequence: CASSQESPTGRIGNTIYF.

The chain employs TRBV4-3 and TRBJ1-2, with D perhaps matching TRBD1 (5 bases). This CDR3 comprises 16 residues. V dropped 0 bases and J dropped 3 bases, with 14 bases sitting between them. The V gene's germline CDR1 is LGHNA and CDR2 YSLEER. The chain's CDR3 is CASSQDGRGEDYGYTF. Here the CDR3 DNA reads TGCGCCAGCAGCCAAGATGGACGGGGGGAGGACTATGGCTACACCTTC.

V gene TRBV6-2 or TRBV6-3 combines with J gene TRBJ1-6; D call uncertain. The CDR3 is 16 residues long. Trimming removed 5 bases at V and 0 bases at J, with 11 bases between. Germline loops: CDR1 MNHEY, CDR2 SVGEGT. In nucleotides, the CDR3 is TGTGCCAGCAGTCCGCGGTGGAGCTCCTATAATTCACCCCTCCACTTT. The encoded protein is CASSPRWSSYNSPLHF.